This TCR beta chain was obtained from a study of T cells in Graves' hyperthyroidism and ophthalmopathy. It was considered stable Graves' hyperthyroidism when ophthalmopathy did not progress within 18 months. Patients were excluded because of uncontrolled infection, other autoimmune disease, pregnancy or lactation. It was approximately 9.4 ml of fresh peripheral blood that supplied the PBMCs. The CDR3 consists of 17 residues. Germline V gives CDR1 DFQATT, CDR2 SNEGSKA (reference sequence). V lost 0 bases to trimming and J lost 0 bases, with 17 bases between them. Researchers took RNA transcripts and amplified the TCR beta CDR3 regions from them. Initially, a first-round RT-PCR of the TCR CDR3 employed the HTBI primer set. TCRdb called the multiplex PCR reads again in MiXCR, with one record for every CDR3 protein. Here the sample spans roughly 400,000 distinct CDR3 sequences, 20% to 25% being singletons.

This sequence joins TRBV20-1 and TRBJ1-1; D gene ambiguous. Sequenced input: blood. The clonotype originates from a man aged 45-65 years with Graves' hyperthyroidism. The CDR3: CSARDEVFGLMNTEAFF. DNA of the CDR3: TGCAGTGCTAGAGATGAGGTGTTTGGTTTAATGAACACTGAAGCTTTCTTT.